A single sample gave rise to the 3 T cell receptor beta chains below, sequenced in a study of CD8 T cells in Susac syndrome. Random hexamers were used to reverse transcribe an amount of about 0.45 to 1 ug RNA. TCRdb ran MiXCR on the immunoSEQ multiplex PCR reads and lists one entry per CDR3 protein. Here the sample spans 200,000 to 250,000 distinct CDR3 sequences, 80% to 95% being singletons. Sample: CD8+ T cells from PBMCs. Receptors were obtained from a human donor with multiple sclerosis.

J is TRBJ2-1 and V is TRBV9; 11 nucleotides agree with TRBD2. Trimming removed 0 bases from V and 9 bases from J; junction bases left unmatched: 11. Looked up from germline, CDR1 is SGDLS and CDR2 is YYNGEE. The CDR3 is 17 amino acids. The CDR3 region has the DNA TGTGCCAGCAGCGTAGATAAGGTGGTTGGACTAGCGGGTGAGCAGTTCTTC. It codes for CASSVDKVVGLAGEQFF.

The J gene is TRBJ2-7, the V gene TRBV5-6, with TRBD1 identical over 9 bases. CDR3 length: 13 residues. J lost 2 bases, V lost 6 bases, and 3 bases had no gene match. The V gene's germline CDR1 is SGHDT and CDR2 YYEEEE. The CDR3 DNA is TGTGCCAGCACCTGGACAGGGGCCTACGAGCAGTACTTC. Amino acids: CASTWTGAYEQYF.

This rearrangement joins TRBV19 to TRBJ2-1; TRBD2 matches at 8 bases. Losses at the gene ends were 6 bases for V and 8 bases for J; bases not matched to a gene: 6. This CDR3 spans 13 amino acids. In germline, CDR1 is LNHDA, CDR2 SQIVND (reference sequence). The CDR3 DNA sequence: TGTGCCAGTAGCAGGACTAGCTGGGATGAGCAGTTCTTC. This translates into CASSRTSWDEQFF. Full variable domain (outside the CDR3, taken from reference TRBV19 and TRBJ2-1): DGGITQSPKYLFRKEGQNVTLSCEQNLNHDAMYWYRQDPGQGLRLIYYSQIVNDFQKGDIAEGYSVSREKKESFPLTVTSAQKNPTAFYLCASSRTSWDEQFFGPGTRLTVL.